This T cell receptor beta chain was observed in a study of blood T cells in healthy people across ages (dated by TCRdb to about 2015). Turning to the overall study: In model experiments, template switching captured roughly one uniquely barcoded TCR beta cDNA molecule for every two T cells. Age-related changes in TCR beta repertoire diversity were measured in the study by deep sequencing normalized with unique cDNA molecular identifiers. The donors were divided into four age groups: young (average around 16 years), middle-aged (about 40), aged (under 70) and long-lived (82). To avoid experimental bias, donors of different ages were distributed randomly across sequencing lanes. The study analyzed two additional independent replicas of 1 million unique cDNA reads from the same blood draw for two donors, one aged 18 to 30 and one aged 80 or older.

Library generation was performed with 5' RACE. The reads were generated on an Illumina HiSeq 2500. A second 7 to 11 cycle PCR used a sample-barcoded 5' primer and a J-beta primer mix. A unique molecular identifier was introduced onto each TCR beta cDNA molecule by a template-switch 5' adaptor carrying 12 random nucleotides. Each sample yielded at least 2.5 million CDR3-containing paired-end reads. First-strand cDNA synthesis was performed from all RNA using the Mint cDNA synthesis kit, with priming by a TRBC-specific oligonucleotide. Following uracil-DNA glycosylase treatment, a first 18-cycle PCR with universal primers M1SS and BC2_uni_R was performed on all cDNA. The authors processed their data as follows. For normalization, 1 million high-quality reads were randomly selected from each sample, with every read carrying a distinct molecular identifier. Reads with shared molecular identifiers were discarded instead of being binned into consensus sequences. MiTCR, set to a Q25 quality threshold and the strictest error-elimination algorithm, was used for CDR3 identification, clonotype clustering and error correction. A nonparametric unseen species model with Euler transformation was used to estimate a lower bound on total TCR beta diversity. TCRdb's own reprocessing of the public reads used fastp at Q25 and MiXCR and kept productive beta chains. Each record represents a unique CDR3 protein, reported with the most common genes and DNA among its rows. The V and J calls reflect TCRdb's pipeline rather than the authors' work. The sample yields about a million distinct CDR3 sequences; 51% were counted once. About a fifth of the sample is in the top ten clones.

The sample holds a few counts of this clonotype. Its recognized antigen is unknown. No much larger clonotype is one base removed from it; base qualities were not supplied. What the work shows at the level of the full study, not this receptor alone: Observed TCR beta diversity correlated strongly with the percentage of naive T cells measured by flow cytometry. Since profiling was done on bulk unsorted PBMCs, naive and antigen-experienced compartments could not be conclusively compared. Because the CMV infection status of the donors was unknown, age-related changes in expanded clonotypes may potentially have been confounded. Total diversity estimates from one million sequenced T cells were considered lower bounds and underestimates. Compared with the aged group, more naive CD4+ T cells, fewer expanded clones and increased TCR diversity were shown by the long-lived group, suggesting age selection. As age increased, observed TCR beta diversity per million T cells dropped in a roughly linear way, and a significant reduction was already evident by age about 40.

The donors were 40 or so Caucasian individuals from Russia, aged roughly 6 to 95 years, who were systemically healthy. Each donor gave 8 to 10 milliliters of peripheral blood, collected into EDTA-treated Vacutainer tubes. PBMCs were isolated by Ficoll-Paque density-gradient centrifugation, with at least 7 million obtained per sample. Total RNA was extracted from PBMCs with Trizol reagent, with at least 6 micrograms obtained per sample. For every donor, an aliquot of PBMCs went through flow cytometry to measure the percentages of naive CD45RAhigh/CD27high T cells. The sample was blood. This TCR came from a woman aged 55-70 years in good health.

The CDR3 region reads CASSYFRGYEQYF. In nucleotides, the sequence is TGTGCCAGCAGTTACTTCCGTGGCTACGAGCAGTACTTC. The sequence is built from TRBV6-5 and TRBJ2-7; confidence is insufficient to name the D gene. CDR1 and CDR2 (MNHEY, SVGAGI) derive from the germline V gene. The CDR3 runs 13 residues from the cysteine to the phenylalanine. The read is trimmed to its CDR3 DNA, 39 bases read in frame from base 1. Trimming at the junction amounts to 1 base on V and 3 bases on J, and the germline ends lie 7 bases apart.